One sample yielded the 5 T cell receptor beta chains listed below, sequenced in a study of cytomegalovirus exposure and HLA in healthy donors. Sequencing was performed with immunoSEQ multiplex PCR; in TCRdb, only in-frame clones are kept and a portion is missing. This table holds fewer than 140,000 clones, about 88% found once. What was sequenced was PBMCs. Receptors originate from a woman in her late teens or twenties in good health and CMV-seropositive.

This chain uses TRBV7-9 with TRBJ1-1; D might be TRBD1 (5 bases). Germline values: CDR1 SEHNR, CDR2 FQNEAQ (reference sequence). Trimming stripped 3 bases from V and 7 bases from J, with 15 bases between. CDR3 length: 14 residues. DNA of the CDR3: TGTGCCAGCAGCTTTGGGCAGGGTACCAATGAAGCTTTCTTT. Protein product: CASSFGQGTNEAFF.

V is TRBV2 and J is TRBJ1-2, with 9 bases aligning to TRBD1. This CDR3 spans 12 amino acids. V was pared by 9 bases and J by 4 bases, with 3 bases of the junction left unmatched. Germline lookup yields CDR1 SNHLY and CDR2 FYNNEI. The CDR3 DNA reads TGTGCCAGAGGACAGGGGACCTATGGCTACACCTTC. It encodes CARGQGTYGYTF.

The chain joins TRBV7-9 to TRBJ2-5; D may be TRBD1 (6 bases). Looked up from germline, CDR1 is SEHNR and CDR2 is FQNEAQ (reference sequence). The CDR3 sequence is 15 residues long. Trimming removed 1 base from V and 5 bases from J, with 14 bases in between. CDR3 region: CASSLVVGAWETQYF. The CDR3 DNA follows: TGTGCCAGCAGCTTAGTTGTGGGGGCATGGGAGACCCAGTACTTC.

The CDR3 DNA reads as TGCGCCAGCAGCCAATCCCTGGCGGCGAGCTCCTATAATTCACCCCTCCACTTT. It translates to CASSQSLAASSYNSPLHF. The chain combines TRBV4-1 with TRBJ1-6; D gene uncertain. This CDR3 comprises 18 residues. The V end lost 2 bases, the J end lost 0 bases, and 14 bases lay between the germline ends. In germline, CDR1 is MGHRA, CDR2 YSYEKL.

This clone appeared once. Mismatch with germline at one junction end may stem from a read error. The rearrangement uses TRBV15 and TRBJ2-3, with D uncertain. The CDR3 contains 18 residues. The germline gives CDR1 LNHNV, CDR2 YYDKDF (reference sequence). The CDR3 spells CATSGDPQVYRTADTQYF. CDR3 DNA: TGTGCCACCAGCGGAGATCCCCAGGTTTACCGCACTGCAGATACGCAGTATTTT.